A single sample gave rise to the 23 T cell receptor beta chains below, sequenced in a study of shared clonotypes between healthy human individuals. The method was immunoSEQ multiplex PCR; TCRdb's version includes in-frame clones alone and lacks a portion of them. The sample lists about 1.4 million clones, around 97% occurring once. Sequenced sample: naive CD4+ T cells sorted from blood. The subset denotes: CD45RA+ positively selected. The receptors here all came from a man in his thirties or forties in good health.

This chain joins TRBV30 and TRBJ2-5; 8 nucleotides align to TRBD1. V dropped 3 bases and J dropped 5; count of bases not matched to a gene: 5. CDR3 length: 13 residues. Germline values: CDR1 GTSNPN, CDR2 SVGIG (reference sequence). The CDR3 loop reads CAWSRTGLETQYF. Here the CDR3 DNA reads TGTGCCTGGAGCCGGACAGGGCTGGAGACCCAGTACTTC.

This chain joins TRBV11-2 and TRBJ1-5, with 7 positions matching TRBD1. Per the germline V gene, CDR1 is SGHAT and CDR2 is FQNNGV. Losses at the gene ends were 5 bases for V and 5 bases for J; bases not matched to a gene: 3. The CDR3 sequence is 13 residues long. The CDR3 nucleotides are TGTGCCAGCAGCAGGGGGCCGGATCAGCCCCAGCATTTT. Translation gives CASSRGPDQPQHF.

The chain links TRBV11-2 to TRBJ2-7, with 10 bases matching TRBD2. V trimming: 3 bases; J trimming: 7 bases; junction bases outside the gene matches: 21. Looked up from germline, CDR1 is SGHAT and CDR2 is FQNNGV. The CDR3 consists of 19 residues. CDR3 in amino acids: CASSFPRAASGGLAKEQYF. DNA of the CDR3: TGTGCCAGCAGCTTTCCCCGTGCGGCTAGCGGGGGCCTCGCGAAAGAGCAGTACTTC.

CDR3 nucleotides: TGTGTCAGAAGCTTAGCGTCGGGAGGTCCGCCAGATACGCAGTATTTT. It yields the protein CVRSLASGGPPDTQYF. The chain joins TRBV7-5 to TRBJ2-3; the table's D call, TRBD2, has no DNA check behind it. TRBV7-5 is a recognized pseudogene. This CDR3 region has 16 residues.

The V call is TRBV18, the J call TRBJ1-4; 8 bases map to TRBD1. Losses at the gene ends were 0 bases for V and 4 bases for J; bases not matched to a gene: 4. CDR1 KGHSH and CDR2 LQKENI come from the germline V gene. This CDR3 is built from 16 residues. The CDR3 nucleotides are TGTGCCAGCTCACCACCGGACAGGGATTTTAATGAAAAACTGTTTTTT. This gives the protein CASSPPDRDFNEKLFF. Drawing the rest from reference TRBV18 and TRBJ1-4, the complete variable domain is NAGVMQNPRHLVRRRGQEARLRCSPMKGHSHVYWYRQLPEEGLKFMVYLQKENIIDESGMPKERFSAEFPKEGPSILRIQQVVRGDSAAYFCASSPPDRDFNEKLFFGSGTQLSVL.

The V gene is TRBV5-4, the J gene TRBJ2-7; D possibly uses TRBD1 or TRBD2 (5 bases each). V lost 4 bases, J lost 0 bases, and 11 bases lay in between. The CDR3 has 14 amino acids. Germline CDR1 reads SGHNT; CDR2 reads YYREEE (reference sequence). Here the CDR3 DNA reads TGTGCCAGCAGCAGCCGGGACGGCTCCTACGAGCAGTACTTC. Its translation: CASSSRDGSYEQYF.

The chain is built from TRBV10-3 and TRBJ2-6; no definite D call. The CDR3 spans 14 residues. Between the trimmed V and J ends, which lost 11 bases and 1 base, there was a span of 12 bases. Per germline, CDR1 ENHRY and CDR2 SYGVKD. CDR3 bases: TGTGCCCTAAAAAAGGCGTCTGGGGCCAACGTCCTGACTTTC. Protein product: CALKKASGANVLTF.

The V gene is TRBV5-1, the J gene TRBJ2-1, with 8 bases lining up with TRBD2. Trimming cost V 4 bases and J 9 bases; bases outside gene matches: 9. Germline CDR1 and CDR2: SGHRS and YFSETQ. This CDR3 is 14 amino acids long. CDR3 in DNA: TGCGCCAGCAGCGCCGGGACTAGTATGATTGAGCAGTTCTTC. Protein product: CASSAGTSMIEQFF.

This clone has a single count. This chain connects TRBV18 to TRBJ2-3; D might be TRBD1 (6 bases). Trimming removed 8 bases from V and 8 bases from J, with 23 bases in between. This CDR3 region has 15 residues. CDR1 is KGHSH, CDR2 LQKENI, per germline. The CDR3 spells CASQPTGGYIVTQYF. Written as DNA, the CDR3 is TGTGCCAGCCAACCGACAGGCGGTTACATCGTTACGCAGTATTTT.

In its sample, this clone was seen once. The rearrangement joins TRBV19 to TRBJ2-3, with unresolved D. The CDR3 covers 16 residues. V was pared by 1 base and J by 0 bases, with 11 bases between. Germline V gene data show CDR1 as LNHDA and CDR2 as SQIVND (reference sequence). DNA of the CDR3: TGTGCCAGTAGTATAGGGTGGCGTACTAGCACAGATACGCAGTATTTT. Protein sequence: CASSIGWRTSTDTQYF.

This clone was observed a single time. This CDR3 is also generated by other DNA sequences in the sample. The chain has TRBV7-2 and TRBJ1-2; D is unclear. Germline CDR1 reads SGHTA; CDR2 reads FQGNSA. V gave up 1 base and J gave up 2 bases, with 5 bases separating them. CDR3 length: 13 residues. CDR3 bases: TGTGCCAGCAGCTTAGTAGGGAACTATGGCTACACCTTC. Protein: CASSLVGNYGYTF.

The V and J genes are TRBV6-4 and TRBJ2-1; 10 positions match TRBD2. The CDR3 loop spans 17 amino acids. Germline CDR1 reads MRHNA; CDR2 reads SNTAGT. After removal of 0 bases from V and 7 bases from J, the junction contained 9 bases not matched to a gene. This chain's CDR3 is CASSDSASGRLVNEQFF. The CDR3 DNA reads as TGTGCCAGCAGTGACTCGGCTAGCGGGAGATTAGTGAATGAGCAGTTCTTC.

The chain recombines TRBV11-2 with TRBJ1-5; D may be TRBD1 (5 bases). V was shortened by 0 bases and J by 2 bases, with 8 bases between the two germline ends. The CDR3 sequence is 15 residues long. Germline V gene data show CDR1 as SGHAT and CDR2 as FQNNGV. CDR3 sequence: CASSLESRGNQPQHF. The CDR3 bases are TGTGCCAGCAGCTTAGAGAGCAGGGGCAATCAGCCCCAGCATTTT.

The chain combines TRBV9 with TRBJ2-3; 7 bases fit TRBD2. Per germline, CDR1 SGDLS and CDR2 YYNGEE. J was trimmed by 3 bases and V by 0 bases; bases with no gene match: 4. The CDR3 runs 15 residues. CDR3 sequence (DNA): TGTGCCAGCAGCGTAGATGCGGGAGTAACAGATACGCAGTATTTT. Its protein product is CASSVDAGVTDTQYF.

The CDR3 reads CASSSGGAGGPETQYF. The CDR3 bases are TGTGCCAGCAGCTCCGGCGGAGCGGGAGGGCCGGAGACCCAGTACTTC. The V and J genes are TRBV11-2 and TRBJ2-5; 10 bases match TRBD2. The V segment lost 4 bases and the J segment 5 bases; nucleotides outside the gene matches: 10. The CDR3 consists of 16 residues. Germline values: CDR1 SGHAT, CDR2 FQNNGV.

The chain has TRBV5-1 and TRBJ2-6, with D uncertain. The CDR3 sequence is 17 residues long. CDR1 is SGHRS and CDR2 is YFSETQ in the germline V gene. Trimming took off 4 bases at V and 0 bases at J, with 14 bases between the two ends. CDR3 coding DNA: TGCGCCAGCAGCGTTGGAAAAAGCAGCTCTGGGGCCAACGTCCTGACTTTC. Encoded protein: CASSVGKSSSGANVLTF.

This rearrangement joins TRBV11-3 to TRBJ2-3; D may be TRBD2 (6 bases). Germline CDR1 SGHNT, CDR2 YENEEA. Trimming removed 5 bases at V and 0 bases at J, with 9 bases between. This CDR3 has 14 amino acids. CDR3 in amino acids: CASSPGTSTDTQYF. The CDR3 nucleotides read TGTGCCAGCAGCCCCGGGACTAGCACAGATACGCAGTATTTT.

As regards this clone: Other DNA variants within this sample encode the same CDR3. This chain links TRBV9 with TRBJ2-3; D is possibly TRBD1 or TRBD2 (6 bases each). CDR3 length: 14 residues. Trimming took 3 bases from V and 1 from J, leaving 9 bases between them. Germline V gene sequence: CDR1 SGDLS, CDR2 YYNGEE. CDR3 nucleotides: TGTGCCAGCAGCGAGGGGGAGGGCACAGATACGCAGTATTTT. It specifies CASSEGEGTDTQYF.

The CDR3 DNA is TGTGCCAGCATCCCGGGACAGGGCCGAGAGACCCAGTACTTC. Its protein product is CASIPGQGRETQYF. V usage is TRBV6-6 and J usage is TRBJ2-5; TRBD1 aligns across 9 bases. Trimming at V came to 7 bases and at J to 4 bases, leaving 7 bases not matched to a gene. Germline V gives CDR1 MNHNY, CDR2 SVGAGI (reference sequence). The length of the CDR3 is 14 residues.

The chain couples TRBV27 to TRBJ2-1; perhaps TRBD2 as D (6 bases). Trimming shortened V by 5 bases and J by 10 bases, and 15 bases separated the two germline ends. The CDR3 sequence is 13 residues long. CDR1 MNHEY and CDR2 SMNVEV come from the germline V gene (reference sequence). The CDR3 nucleotides read TGTGCCAGCAGTACCTCGGGGGTCCAGGAGCAGTTCTTC. Protein: CASSTSGVQEQFF.

This clone showed up just once. This specimen includes other DNA sequences encoding the same CDR3. The V call is TRBV30, the J call TRBJ2-1; 10 bases align to TRBD2. Germline V gene lookup returns CDR1 GTSNPN and CDR2 SVGIG (reference sequence). This CDR3 contains 14 residues. V shed 4 bases and J 0 bases; nucleotides not matched to a gene: 0. CDR3 residues: CAWTSGSSYNEQFF. The CDR3 bases are TGTGCCTGGACTAGCGGGAGCTCCTACAATGAGCAGTTCTTC.

About this clone itself: Other DNA sequences within the sample encode an identical CDR3. The gene calls are TRBV9 and TRBJ2-7; 12 nucleotides match TRBD2. Unmatched junction bases numbered 4, after V lost 5 bases and J lost 4 bases. Germline loops: CDR1 SGDLS, CDR2 YYNGEE. The CDR3 is made up of 14 amino acids. Written as DNA, the CDR3 is TGTGCCAGCAGTCCTAGCGGGAGGGCGTACGAGCAGTACTTC. It is translated as CASSPSGRAYEQYF. Full variable domain (missing parts from reference TRBV9 and TRBJ2-7): DSGVTQTPKHLITATGQRVTLRCSPRSGDLSVYWYQQSLDQGLQFLIQYYNGEERAKGNILERFSAQQFPDLHSELNLSSLELGDSALYFCASSPSGRAYEQYFGPGTRLTVT.

The V and J genes are TRBV5-1 and TRBJ2-7; 10 positions match TRBD2. V dropped 4 bases and J dropped 2; count of bases not matched to a gene: 6. The CDR3 contains 15 residues. Germline V gene lookup returns CDR1 SGHRS and CDR2 YFSETQ. CDR3 residues: CASSIGTSETYEQYF. In DNA, the CDR3 is TGCGCCAGCAGCATTGGGACTAGCGAAACCTACGAGCAGTACTTC. The complete variable domain, with remaining parts taken from reference TRBV5-1 and TRBJ2-7, reads KAGVTQTPRYLIKTRGQQVTLSCSPISGHRSVSWYQQTPGQGLQFLFEYFSETQRNKGNFPGRFSGRQFSNSRSEMNVSTLELGDSALYLCASSIGTSETYEQYFGPGTRLTVT.